This T cell receptor (beta chain) was sequenced for a study of regulatory T cells in long-lasting Graves disease. Described time point: newly diagnosed GD, antithyroid drugs for less than 3 months. With RNA extracted from PBMCs as input, the TCR library was made. Building of the TCR beta libraries involved iRepertoire HTBI primers and Arm-PCR of CDR3 regions. TCRdb called the multiplex PCR reads again in MiXCR, with one record for every CDR3 protein. The sample has hundreds of thousands of distinct CDR3 sequences; roughly 18% are singletons. Study results and caveats: Persistent disease preferred TRBV28, TRBJ1-2 and TRBJ2-5.

This clonotype was found many times. Its antigen is undetermined. Germline V gene data show CDR1 as SGHVS and CDR2 as FQNEAQ. The CDR3 length is 17 residues. The V end was cut by 1 base, the J end by 2 bases, with 15 bases between. This rearrangement joins TRBV7-8 to TRBJ2-4, with D possibly TRBD1 on 5 matching bases. The material was peripheral blood mononuclear cells (PBMCs), obtained at new diagnosis, from a patient treated with antithyroid drugs. This receptor was obtained from a female donor with Graves disease. The CDR3 loop is CASSLDQGRVSKNIQYF. The CDR3 nucleotides are TGTGCCAGCAGCTTAGACCAGGGAAGGGTTTCCAAAAACATTCAGTACTTC.